A selection of T cell receptor beta chains follows, all from one sample in a study of cytomegalovirus exposure and HLA in healthy donors. TCRdb's table, derived via immunoSEQ multiplex PCR, lists solely in-frame clones and lacks some. The profile shows tens of thousands of clones, around 73% of them singletons. Sequenced input: PBMCs. These receptors all come from a man in his forties or fifties in good health and CMV-seronegative. CDR3s include the opening cysteine and the closing phenylalanine or tryptophan.

TRBV7-2	TRBJ1-1	CASSFRRGMNTEAFF
TRBV6-5	TRBJ1-5	CASNYQPQHF
TRBV29-1	TRBJ1-5	CSVEVGAGGNQPQHF
TRBV2	TRBJ1-1	CASSQGLGNTEAFF
TRBV9	TRBJ1-4	CASSGGGPNEKLFF
TRBV5-1	TRBJ2-3	CASSLGTSGGAVDTQYF
TRBV15	TRBJ1-3	CATSPWGGMGGNTIYF
TRBV5-1	TRBJ1-2	CASSFSSGQAYGYTF
TRBV7-2	TRBJ2-5	CASGETGDGQTQYF
TRBV11-2	TRBJ2-5	CASSPSGAGGAGETQYF
TRBV7-9	TRBJ1-2	CASSNSPWGYTF
TRBV2	TRBJ2-5	CASSERLSYQEAQYF
TRBV29-1	TRBJ2-7	CSVEGGGRYEQYF
TRBV6-6	TRBJ2-1	CATYLRGRHNEQFF
TRBV2	TRBJ1-5	CASSSRQGSNQPQHF
TRBV6-4	TRBJ2-3	CASSEEGTTDTQYF
TRBV19	TRBJ1-1	CASRGTKDRNTEAFF
TRBV25-1	TRBJ2-7	CASNRHFSEQYF
TRBV19	TRBJ1-2	CASTPGTGGLYTF
TRBV28	TRBJ1-1	CASKTWTGASSLNTEAFF
TRBV19	TRBJ2-3	CARTGVDTQYF
TRBV19	TRBJ2-1	CASSAAGGSYNEQFF
TRBV10-3	TRBJ1-3	CAARRTGGEFSGNTIYF
TRBV5-1	TRBJ2-2	CASSGGQGVAGELFF
TRBV2	TRBJ2-7	CASSTGQGAAEQYF
TRBV30	TRBJ1-1	CAWSVQEGPAFF
TRBV5-1	TRBJ2-2	CASSGVLAGGELFF
TRBV11-2	TRBJ2-7	CASSLLAGLSCEQYF
TRBV27	TRBJ1-6	CASKLSSYNSPLHF
TRBV6-1	TRBJ1-6	CASRDKRAYNSPLHF
TRBV27	TRBJ1-2	CASMSGQGSWLGYGYTF
TRBV27	TRBJ1-2	CASSLWGDYGYTF
TRBV27	TRBJ2-5	CASRTSGGPKTQYF
TRBV5-1	TRBJ1-1	CASSSGRDTLLSAEAFF
TRBV5-6	TRBJ2-3	CASSLVAGGPMDTQYF
TRBV30	TRBJ2-7	CAWSRGTSGGAYEQYF
TRBV30	TRBJ1-5	CAWSVRSTGDRQPQHF
TRBV5-1	TRBJ2-3	CASSLAASGKGDTQYF
TRBV6-6	TRBJ2-7	CASSPRDRMYEQYF
TRBV2	TRBJ1-2	CASRDTGVAGGYTF
TRBV5-1	TRBJ2-1	CASSGLTAGGSDEQFF
TRBV7-8	TRBJ1-3	CASRKTTGVGSGNTIYF
TRBV6-5	TRBJ2-7	CASSHRGVLSYEQYF
TRBV9	TRBJ1-1	CASSGQGNTEAFF
TRBV5-6	TRBJ2-7	CASSLGDRASYEQYF
TRBV7-3	TRBJ2-3	CASSSNPRAGGPSDTQYF
TRBV7-3	TRBJ2-1	CASSALAGLSYNEQFF
TRBV6-5	TRBJ1-1	CATLPNTEAFF
TRBV4-2	TRBJ2-3	CASSQDRGGADTQYF
TRBV4-1	TRBJ2-3	CASSQEPSGAGQADTQYF
TRBV2	-	CASSTLYEQYF
TRBV10-3	TRBJ1-2	CAISEFRPRGNYGYTF
TRBV6-1	TRBJ1-5	CASSDRPGGSNQPQHF
TRBV20-1	TRBJ2-1	CSASRSGVQFF
TRBV9	TRBJ2-1	CASSVGLGRVVTRYNEQFF